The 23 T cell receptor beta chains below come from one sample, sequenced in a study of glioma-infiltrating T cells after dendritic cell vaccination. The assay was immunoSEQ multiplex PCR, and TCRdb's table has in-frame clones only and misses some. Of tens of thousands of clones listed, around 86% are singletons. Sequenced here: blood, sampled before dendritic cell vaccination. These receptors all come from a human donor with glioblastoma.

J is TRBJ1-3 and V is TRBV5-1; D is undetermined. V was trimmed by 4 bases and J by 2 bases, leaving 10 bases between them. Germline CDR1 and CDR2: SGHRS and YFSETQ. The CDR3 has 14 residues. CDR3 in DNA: TGCGCCAGCAGCAAACTCGGGGCTGGAAACACCATATATTTT. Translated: CASSKLGAGNTIYF.

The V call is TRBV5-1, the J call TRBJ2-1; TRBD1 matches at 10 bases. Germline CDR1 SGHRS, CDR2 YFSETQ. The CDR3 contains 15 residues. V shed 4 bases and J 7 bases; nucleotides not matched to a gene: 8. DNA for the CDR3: TGCGCCAGCAGCCTGGACAGGGGGAGTTGGAATGAGCAGTTCTTC. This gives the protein CASSLDRGSWNEQFF.

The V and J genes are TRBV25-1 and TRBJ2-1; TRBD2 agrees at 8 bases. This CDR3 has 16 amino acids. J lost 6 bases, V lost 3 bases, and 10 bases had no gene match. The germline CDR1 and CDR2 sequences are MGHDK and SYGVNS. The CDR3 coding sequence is TGTGCCAGCAGTGAGACCGGGACTAGGGGCTCCAATGAGCAGTTCTTC. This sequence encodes CASSETGTRGSNEQFF.

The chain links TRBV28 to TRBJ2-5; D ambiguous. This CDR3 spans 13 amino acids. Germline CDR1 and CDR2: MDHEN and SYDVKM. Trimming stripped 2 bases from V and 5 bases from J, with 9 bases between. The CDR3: CASSLSSPETQYF. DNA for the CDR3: TGTGCCAGCAGTTTAAGCTCCCCCGAGACCCAGTACTTC.

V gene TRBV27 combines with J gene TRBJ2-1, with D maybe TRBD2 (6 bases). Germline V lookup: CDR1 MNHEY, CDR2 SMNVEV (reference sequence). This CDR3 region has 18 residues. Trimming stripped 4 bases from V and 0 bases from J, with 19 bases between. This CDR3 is CASSSGLIHPTSYNEQFF. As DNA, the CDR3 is TGTGCCAGCAGTTCGGGACTGATCCACCCTACCTCCTACAATGAGCAGTTCTTC.

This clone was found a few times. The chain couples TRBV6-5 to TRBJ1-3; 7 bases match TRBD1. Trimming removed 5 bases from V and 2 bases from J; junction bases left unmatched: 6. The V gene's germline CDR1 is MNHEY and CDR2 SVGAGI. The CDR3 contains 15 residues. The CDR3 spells CASSPATGAGNTIYF. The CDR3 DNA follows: TGTGCCAGCAGTCCCGCTACAGGGGCTGGAAACACCATATATTTT.

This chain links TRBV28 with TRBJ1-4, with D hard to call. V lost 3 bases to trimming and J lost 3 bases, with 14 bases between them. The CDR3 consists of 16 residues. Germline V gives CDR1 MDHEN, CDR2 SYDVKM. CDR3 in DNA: TGTGCCAGCAGTTTTGGCAGAGCTACAGCTAATGAAAAACTGTTTTTT. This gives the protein CASSFGRATANEKLFF.

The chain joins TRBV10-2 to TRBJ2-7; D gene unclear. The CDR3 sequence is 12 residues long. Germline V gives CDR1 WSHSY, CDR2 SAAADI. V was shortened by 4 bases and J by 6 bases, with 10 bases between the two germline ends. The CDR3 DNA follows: TGCGCCAGCAGTGGGGCAGGCCGCGAGCAGTACTTC. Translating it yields CASSGAGREQYF.

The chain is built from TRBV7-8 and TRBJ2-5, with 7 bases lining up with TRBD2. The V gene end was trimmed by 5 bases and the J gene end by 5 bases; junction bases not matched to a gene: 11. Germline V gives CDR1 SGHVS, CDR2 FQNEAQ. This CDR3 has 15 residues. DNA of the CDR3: TGTGCCAGCAGCGAACCGGGACTACTTGGGGAGACCCAGTACTTC. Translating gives CASSEPGLLGETQYF.

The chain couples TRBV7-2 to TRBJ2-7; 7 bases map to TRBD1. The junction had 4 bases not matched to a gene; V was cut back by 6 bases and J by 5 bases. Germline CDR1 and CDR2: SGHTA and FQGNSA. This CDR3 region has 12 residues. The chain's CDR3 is CASSRTGDEQYF. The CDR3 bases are TGTGCCAGCAGTCGTACAGGGGACGAGCAGTACTTC.

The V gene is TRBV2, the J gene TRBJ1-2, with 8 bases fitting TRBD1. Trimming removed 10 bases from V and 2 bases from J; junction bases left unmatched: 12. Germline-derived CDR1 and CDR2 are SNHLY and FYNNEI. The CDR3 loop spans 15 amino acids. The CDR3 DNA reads TGTGCCACTTTGTCCCCGGACAGGGTCAACTATGGCTACACCTTC. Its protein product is CATLSPDRVNYGYTF.

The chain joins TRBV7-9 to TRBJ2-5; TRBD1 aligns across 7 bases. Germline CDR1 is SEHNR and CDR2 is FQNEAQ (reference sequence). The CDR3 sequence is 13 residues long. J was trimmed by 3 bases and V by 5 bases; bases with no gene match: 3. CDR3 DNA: TGTGCCAGCAGCCACGGACAGGAAGAGACCCAGTACTTC. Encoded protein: CASSHGQEETQYF.

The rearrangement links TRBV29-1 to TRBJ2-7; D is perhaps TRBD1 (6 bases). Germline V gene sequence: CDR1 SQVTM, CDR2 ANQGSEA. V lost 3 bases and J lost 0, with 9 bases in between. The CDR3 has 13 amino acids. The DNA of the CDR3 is TGCAGCGTTGACAGGGGTTTCTCCTACGAGCAGTACTTC. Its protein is CSVDRGFSYEQYF.

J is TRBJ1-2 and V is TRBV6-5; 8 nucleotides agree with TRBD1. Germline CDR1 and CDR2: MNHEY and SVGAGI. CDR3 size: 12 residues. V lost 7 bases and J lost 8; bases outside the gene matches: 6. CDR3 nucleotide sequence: TGTGCCAGCATCGCTACAGGGGGAGGCTACACCTTC. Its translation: CASIATGGGYTF.

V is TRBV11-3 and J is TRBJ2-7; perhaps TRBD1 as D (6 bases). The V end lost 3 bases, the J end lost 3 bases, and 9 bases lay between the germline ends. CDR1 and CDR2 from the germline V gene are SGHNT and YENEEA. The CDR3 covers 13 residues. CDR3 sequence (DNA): TGTGCCAGCAGCTTCGGACAGTACTACGAGCAGTACTTC. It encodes CASSFGQYYEQYF. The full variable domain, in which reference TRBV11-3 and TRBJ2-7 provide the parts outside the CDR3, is EAGVVQSPRYKIIEKKQPVAFWCNPISGHNTLYWYLQNLGQGPELLIRYENEEAVDDSQLPKDRFSAERLKGVDSTLKIQPAELGDSAVYLCASSFGQYYEQYFGPGTRLTVT.

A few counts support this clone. Here the CDR3 reads CASSYSELLTDTQYF. The CDR3 DNA follows: TGTGCCAGCAGTTACTCTGAGCTCCTCACAGATACGCAGTATTTT. This chain uses TRBV6-5 with TRBJ2-3; D remains ambiguous. V gave up 0 bases and J gave up 2 bases, with 9 bases separating them. The germline gives CDR1 MNHEY, CDR2 SVGAGI. The length of the CDR3 is 15 residues.

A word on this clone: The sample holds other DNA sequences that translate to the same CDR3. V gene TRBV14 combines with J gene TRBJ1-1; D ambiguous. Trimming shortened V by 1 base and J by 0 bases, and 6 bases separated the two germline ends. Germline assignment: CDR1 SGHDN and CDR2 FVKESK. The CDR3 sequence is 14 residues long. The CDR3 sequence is CASSQAGMNTEAFF. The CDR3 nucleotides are TGTGCCAGCAGCCAAGCAGGTATGAACACTGAAGCTTTCTTT.

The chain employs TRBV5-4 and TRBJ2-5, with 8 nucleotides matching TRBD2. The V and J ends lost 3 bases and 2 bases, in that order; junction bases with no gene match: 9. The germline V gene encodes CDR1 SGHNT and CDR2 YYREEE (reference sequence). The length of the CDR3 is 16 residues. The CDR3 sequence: CASSSGGPDKQETQYF. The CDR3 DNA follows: TGTGCCAGCAGCTCGGGGGGGCCGGACAAACAAGAGACCCAGTACTTC. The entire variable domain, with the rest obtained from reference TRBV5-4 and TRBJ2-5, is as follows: ETGVTQSPTHLIKTRGQQVTLRCSSQSGHNTVSWYQQALGQGPQFIFQYYREEENGRGNFPPRFSGLQFPNYSSELNVNALELDDSALYLCASSSGGPDKQETQYFGPGTRLLVL.

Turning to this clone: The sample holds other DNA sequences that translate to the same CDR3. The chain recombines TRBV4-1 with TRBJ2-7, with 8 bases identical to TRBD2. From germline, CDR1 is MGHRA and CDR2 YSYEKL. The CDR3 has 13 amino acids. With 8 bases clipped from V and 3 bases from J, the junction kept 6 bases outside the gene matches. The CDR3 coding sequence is TGCGCCAGCTCTCCGGGACTAGGCTACGAGCAGTACTTC. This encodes CASSPGLGYEQYF.

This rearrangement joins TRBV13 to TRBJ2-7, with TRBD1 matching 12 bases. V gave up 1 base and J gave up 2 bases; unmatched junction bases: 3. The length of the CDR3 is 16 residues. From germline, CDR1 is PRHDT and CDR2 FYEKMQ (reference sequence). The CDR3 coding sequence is TGTGCCAGCAGCTTAGCCGGGACAGGGGGCGCCTACGAGCAGTACTTC. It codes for CASSLAGTGGAYEQYF.

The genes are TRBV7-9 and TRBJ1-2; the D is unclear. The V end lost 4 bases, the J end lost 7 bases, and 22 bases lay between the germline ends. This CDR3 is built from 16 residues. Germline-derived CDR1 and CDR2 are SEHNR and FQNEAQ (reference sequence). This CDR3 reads CASSWEEGRKRSGYTF. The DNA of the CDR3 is TGTGCCAGCAGCTGGGAGGAGGGAAGGAAGCGCTCTGGCTACACCTTC.

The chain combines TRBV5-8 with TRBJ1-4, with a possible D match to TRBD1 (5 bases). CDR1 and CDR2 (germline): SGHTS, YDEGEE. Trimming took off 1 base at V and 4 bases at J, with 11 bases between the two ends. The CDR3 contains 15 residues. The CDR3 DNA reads TGTGCCAGCAGCTTGATCGGGGGTGTTAATGAAAAACTGTTTTTT. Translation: CASSLIGGVNEKLFF.

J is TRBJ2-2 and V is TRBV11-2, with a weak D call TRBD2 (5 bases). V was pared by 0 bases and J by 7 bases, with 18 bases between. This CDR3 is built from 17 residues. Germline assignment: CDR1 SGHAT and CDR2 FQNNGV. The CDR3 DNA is TGTGCCAGCAGCTTAGACTCCCGGGGAGTGGTTCGCGGGGAGCTGTTTTTT. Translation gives CASSLDSRGVVRGELFF.